This T cell receptor (beta chain) was sequenced during a study of early T cells in non-severe SARS-CoV-2 infection. General study results and limits: Database matching using VDJdb favored anti-spike CD8 responses, with private and CD4 specificities left missing.

The CDR3 loop spans 15 amino acids. Trimming pared 0 bases from V and 6 bases from J, leaving 12 bases between. The germline V gene encodes CDR1 MNHNY and CDR2 SVGAGI (reference sequence). This clonotype was detected only a few times. What it binds is unknown. Individual cDNA molecules each received unique molecular identifiers attached to them. TCRdb analysed the 5' RACE reads with MiXCR anew, one entry per CDR3 protein. The data show 100,000 to 150,000 distinct CDR3 sequences, about 15% seen once. This TCR derives from an adult who was a healthcare worker with PCR-confirmed SARS-CoV-2 infection or an uninfected control (not recorded which). The V and J genes are TRBV6-6 and TRBJ2-1, with no clear D. Sequenced: whole blood. CDR3 nucleotide sequence: TGTGCCAGCAGTTACTCGAGTCAAGGAGCCAATGAGCAGTTCTTC. The encoded protein is CASSYSSQGANEQFF.